Described below is a single T cell receptor beta chain sequence and its context. The antigen is undetermined. The PCR had 60 Vbeta and 13 Jbeta primers. Only in-frame clones appear in the TCRdb table, and some are missing; sequencing was by immunoSEQ multiplex PCR. The data contain about 130,000 clones, 75% to 85% of them singletons. The data are from a study of cytomegalovirus exposure and HLA in healthy donors. Study results and limitations: An analysis was carried out later, and it reportedly showed fewer N-insertions in an Asian-associated ancestry cluster than the roughly 670-donor mean.

CDR1 and CDR2 from the germline V gene are SGHTA and FQGNSA. V gave up 5 bases and J gave up 5 bases; unmatched junction bases: 10. The CDR3 has 16 residues. The sequenced material came from PBMCs. The TCR sequence derives from a man aged 25 to 40 in good health and CMV-seronegative. This chain joins TRBV7-2 and TRBJ2-3, with 10 bases identical to TRBD2. The CDR3 DNA reads as TGTGCCAGCAGCCGACGGGCTAGCGGGAGCCAAGATACGCAGTATTTT. Protein product: CASSRRASGSQDTQYF.